The clone carrying this T cell receptor (beta chain) was seen a few times. Its antigen is unknown. This sample is drawn from a study of OX40 agonist ivuxolimab in advanced cancers. Study-wide context: Allowance was made for prior anti-PD-1, anti-PD-L1 or anti-CTLA-4 therapy, and about 40% had some.

Study-wide results and limits: Some patients who did not respond also had low normalized T-cell clonal expansion.

CDR3 length: 13 amino acids. Germline CDR1 is SGHTA and CDR2 is FQGNSA. The junction had 3 bases not matched to a gene; V was cut back by 5 bases and J by 5 bases. With baseline, cycle 4 day 1, and cycle 7 day 1 as timepoints, blood was sampled. Produced via immunoSEQ multiplex PCR; TCRdb's table is partial and in-frame only. The table records roughly 70,000 clones, 82% of them present only once. The chain carries TRBV7-2 and TRBJ1-5; 7 bases line up with TRBD1. The origin of this receptor is an adult with an advanced solid tumor such as melanoma, head and neck, liver or kidney cancer. The sample consisted of CD4+ or CD8+ T cells sorted from blood, taken in a trial of the OX40 agonist ivuxolimab. The CDR3 loop reads CASSQGQHQPQHF. The CDR3 coding sequence is TGTGCCAGCAGCCAGGGACAGCATCAGCCCCAGCATTTT.